The T cell receptor (beta chain) described here comes from a study of control samples from healthy donors and cancer patients. TCRdb keeps only in-frame clones here, not all; method: immunoSEQ multiplex PCR. The sample yields approximately 72,000 clones, 89% seen once. CDR3 length: 14 residues. Germline values: CDR1 SEHNR, CDR2 FQNEAQ (reference sequence). V shed 7 bases and J 5 bases; nucleotides not matched to a gene: 10. This sequence originates from a man aged 45-65 years in good health. What was sequenced was blood. The rearrangement links TRBV7-9 to TRBJ2-7; 8 nucleotides agree with TRBD1. Here the CDR3 DNA reads TGTGCCAGCACCCGACAGGGGTCTGACAACGAGCAGTACTTC. It specifies CASTRQGSDNEQYF.